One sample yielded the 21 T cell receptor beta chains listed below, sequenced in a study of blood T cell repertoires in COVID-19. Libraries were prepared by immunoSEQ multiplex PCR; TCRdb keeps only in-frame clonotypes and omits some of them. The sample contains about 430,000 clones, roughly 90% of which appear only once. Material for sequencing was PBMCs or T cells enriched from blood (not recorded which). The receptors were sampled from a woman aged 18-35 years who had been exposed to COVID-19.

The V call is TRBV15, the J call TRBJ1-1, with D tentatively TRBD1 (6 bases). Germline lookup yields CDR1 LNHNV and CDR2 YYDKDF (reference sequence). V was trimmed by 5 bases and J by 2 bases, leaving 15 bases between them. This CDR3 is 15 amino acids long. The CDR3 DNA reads TGTGCCACCAGCGACCACAGGGTAATAAACACTGAAGCTTTCTTT. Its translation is CATSDHRVINTEAFF.

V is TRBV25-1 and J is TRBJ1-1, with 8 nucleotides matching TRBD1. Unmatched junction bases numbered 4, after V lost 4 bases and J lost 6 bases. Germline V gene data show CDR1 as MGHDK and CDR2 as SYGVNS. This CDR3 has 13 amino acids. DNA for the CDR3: TGTGCCAGCAGTGGTAACAGGGGGGCTGAAGCTTTCTTT. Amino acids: CASSGNRGAEAFF.

The CDR3, as DNA: TGTGCCAGCAGTTTACTGCTAGGGGCTGGAACTGAAGCTTTCTTT. It translates to CASSLLLGAGTEAFF. The rearrangement uses TRBV27 and TRBJ1-1, with a possible D match to TRBD1 (5 bases). The CDR3 covers 15 residues. V lost 2 bases, J lost 5 bases, and 15 bases lay in between. Germline V gene data show CDR1 as MNHEY and CDR2 as SMNVEV (reference sequence).

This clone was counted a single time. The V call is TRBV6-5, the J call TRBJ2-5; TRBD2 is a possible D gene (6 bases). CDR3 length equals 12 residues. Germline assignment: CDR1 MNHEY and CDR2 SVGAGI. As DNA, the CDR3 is TGTGGCTCGGGGGAGAACCAAGAGACCCAGTACTTC. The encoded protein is CGSGENQETQYF.

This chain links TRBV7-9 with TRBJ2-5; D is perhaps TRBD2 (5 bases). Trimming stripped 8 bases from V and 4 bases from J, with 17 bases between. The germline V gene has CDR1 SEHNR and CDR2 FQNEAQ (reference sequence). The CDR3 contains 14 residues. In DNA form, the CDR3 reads TGTGCCAGCGGATCCGCTCGGGGTGGAGAGACCCAGTACTTC. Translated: CASGSARGGETQYF.

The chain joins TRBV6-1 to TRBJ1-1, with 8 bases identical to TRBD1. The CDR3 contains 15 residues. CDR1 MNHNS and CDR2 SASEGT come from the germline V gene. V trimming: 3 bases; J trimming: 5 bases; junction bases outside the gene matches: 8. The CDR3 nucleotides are TGTGCCAGCAGTGAGGACGCAGGGGGCGGAACTGAAGCTTTCTTT. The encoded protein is CASSEDAGGGTEAFF.

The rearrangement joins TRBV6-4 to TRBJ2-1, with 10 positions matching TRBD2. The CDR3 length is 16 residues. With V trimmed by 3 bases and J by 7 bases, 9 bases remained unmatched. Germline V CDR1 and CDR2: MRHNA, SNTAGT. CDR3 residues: CASSDSGTSDVNEQFF. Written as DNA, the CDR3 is TGTGCCAGCAGTGATTCCGGGACTAGCGATGTTAATGAGCAGTTCTTC.

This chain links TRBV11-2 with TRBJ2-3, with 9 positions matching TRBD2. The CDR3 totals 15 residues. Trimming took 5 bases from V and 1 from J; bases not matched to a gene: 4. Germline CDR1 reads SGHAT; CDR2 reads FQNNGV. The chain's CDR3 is CASSSSGSGTDTQYF. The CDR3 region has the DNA TGTGCCAGCAGCAGTAGCGGGAGCGGCACAGATACGCAGTATTTT.

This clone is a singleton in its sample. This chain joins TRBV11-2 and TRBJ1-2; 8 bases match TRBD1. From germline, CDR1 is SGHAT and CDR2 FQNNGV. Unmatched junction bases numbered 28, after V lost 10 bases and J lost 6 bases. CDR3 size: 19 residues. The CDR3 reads CAINQAQKRGTGTLDGYTF. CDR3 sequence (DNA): TGTGCCATCAATCAAGCACAGAAGCGAGGGACAGGTACCTTGGATGGCTACACCTTC.

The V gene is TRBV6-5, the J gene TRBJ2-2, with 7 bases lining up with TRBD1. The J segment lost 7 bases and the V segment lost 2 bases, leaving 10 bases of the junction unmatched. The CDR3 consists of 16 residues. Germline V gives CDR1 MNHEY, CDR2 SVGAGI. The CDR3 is CASSYKVRGSSGELFF. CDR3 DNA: TGTGCCAGCAGTTACAAGGTCAGGGGGTCGAGCGGGGAGCTGTTTTTT.

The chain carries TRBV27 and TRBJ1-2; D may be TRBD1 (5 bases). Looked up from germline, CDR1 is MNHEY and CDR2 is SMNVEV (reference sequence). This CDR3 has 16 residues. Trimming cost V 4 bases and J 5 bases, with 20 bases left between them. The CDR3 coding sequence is TGTGCCAGCAGTTCCCGCCTGACAGACGCTTTTTATGGCTACACCTTC. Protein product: CASSSRLTDAFYGYTF.

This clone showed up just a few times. The CDR3, as DNA: TGCGCCAGCAGCTTGACCCCCGGGACTAGCGGGAGTGTGGAGCAGTTCTTC. Its translation: CASSLTPGTSGSVEQFF. V usage is TRBV5-1 and J usage is TRBJ2-1; 14 positions match TRBD2. The junction had 10 bases not matched to a gene; V was cut back by 1 base and J by 10 bases. CDR3 size: 17 residues. The germline gives CDR1 SGHRS, CDR2 YFSETQ.

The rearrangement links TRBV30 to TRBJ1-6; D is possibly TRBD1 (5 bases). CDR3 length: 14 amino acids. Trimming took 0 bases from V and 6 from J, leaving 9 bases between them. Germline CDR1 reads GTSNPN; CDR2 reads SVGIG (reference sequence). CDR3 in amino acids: CAWSVGVGNSPLHF. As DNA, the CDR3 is TGTGCCTGGAGTGTAGGGGTGGGTAATTCACCCCTCCACTTT.

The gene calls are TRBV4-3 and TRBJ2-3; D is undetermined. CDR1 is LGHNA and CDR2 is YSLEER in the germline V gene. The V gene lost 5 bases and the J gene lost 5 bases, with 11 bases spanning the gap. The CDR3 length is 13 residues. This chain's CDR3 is CASSALRIDTQYF. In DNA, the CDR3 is TGCGCCAGCAGCGCACTCCGTATAGATACGCAGTATTTT.

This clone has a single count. The CDR3 loop reads CASSPQGTGELFF. The CDR3 nucleotides are TGTGCCAGCAGTCCACAGGGGACCGGGGAGCTGTTTTTT. The chain recombines TRBV28 with TRBJ2-2; TRBD1 matches 7 bases. CDR3 length: 13 residues. The V gene end was trimmed by 5 bases and the J gene end by 5 bases; junction bases not matched to a gene: 2. Germline V gives CDR1 MDHEN, CDR2 SYDVKM.

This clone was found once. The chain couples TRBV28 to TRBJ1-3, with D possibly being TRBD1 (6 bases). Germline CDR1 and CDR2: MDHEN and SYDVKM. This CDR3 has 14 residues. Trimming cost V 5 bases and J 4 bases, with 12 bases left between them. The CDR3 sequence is CASSQPGTGNTIYF. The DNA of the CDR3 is TGTGCCAGCAGTCAGCCCGGGACAGGAAACACCATATATTTT. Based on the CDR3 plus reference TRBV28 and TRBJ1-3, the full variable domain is DVKVTQSSRYLVKRTGEKVFLECVQDMDHENMFWYRQDPGLGLRLIYFSYDVKMKEKGDIPEGYSVSREKKERFSLILESASTNQTSMYLCASSQPGTGNTIYFGEGSWLTVV.

The CDR3 region has the DNA TGTGCCAGCAGCAAAGGAGGGACAGGGGGCGTAAAAAACACCTTC. This encodes CASSKGGTGGVKNTF. The rearrangement uses TRBV21-1 and TRBJ1-2; the table names TRBD1, a call not compared with the DNA. TRBV21-1 counts as a pseudogene. The CDR3 spans 15 residues.

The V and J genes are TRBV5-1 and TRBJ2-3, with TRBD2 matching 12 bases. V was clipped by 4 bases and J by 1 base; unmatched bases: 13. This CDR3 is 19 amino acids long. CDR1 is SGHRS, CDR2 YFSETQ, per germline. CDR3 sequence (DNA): TGCGCCAGCAGCGGCGGATCCCTAGCGGGAGGGTGGGGCACAGATACGCAGTATTTT. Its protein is CASSGGSLAGGWGTDTQYF.

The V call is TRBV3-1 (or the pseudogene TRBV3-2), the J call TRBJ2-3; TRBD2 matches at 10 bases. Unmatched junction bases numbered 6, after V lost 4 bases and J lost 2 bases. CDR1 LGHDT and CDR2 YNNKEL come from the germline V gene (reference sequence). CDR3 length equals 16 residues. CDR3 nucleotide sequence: TGTGCCAGCAGCCCCCCAGCGGGAGGGGTCACAGATACGCAGTATTTT. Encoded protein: CASSPPAGGVTDTQYF.

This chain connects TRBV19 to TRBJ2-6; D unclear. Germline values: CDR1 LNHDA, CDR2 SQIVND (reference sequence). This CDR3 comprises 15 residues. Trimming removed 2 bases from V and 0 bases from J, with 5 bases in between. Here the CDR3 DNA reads TGTGCCAGTAGTATAACATTCTCTGGGGCCAACGTCCTGACTTTC. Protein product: CASSITFSGANVLTF.

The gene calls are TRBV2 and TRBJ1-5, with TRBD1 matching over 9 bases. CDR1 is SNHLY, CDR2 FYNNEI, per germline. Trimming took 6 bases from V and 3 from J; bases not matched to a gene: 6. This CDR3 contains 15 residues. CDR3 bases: TGTGCCAGCAGGGACAGGACAGGGGACAATCAGCCCCAGCATTTT. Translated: CASRDRTGDNQPQHF.